What follows are 32 T cell receptor beta chains derived from one specimen sequenced in a study of OX40 agonist ivuxolimab in advanced cancers. The library was obtained by the immunoSEQ multiplex PCR assay. TCRdb took this table from immuneACCESS and kept in-frame rearrangements with V and J called. Such tables lack part of the clones; where checked against another copy, unresolved V genes explain under half of the gap, and the rest is unexplained. The table for this sample lists about 76,000 clones; 80% to 90% of them were counted only once. Of the sample, over 4.5% falls within the top ten clones. The specimen comprised CD4+ or CD8+ T cells sorted from blood, sampled in a trial of the OX40 agonist ivuxolimab. Every receptor here comes from an adult with an advanced solid tumor such as melanoma, head and neck, liver or kidney cancer.

The CDR3 region has the DNA TGCGCCAGCAGCTTGGGGGACAGGCCCAGGGGGTCTGGAAACACCATATATTTT. It codes for CASSLGDRPRGSGNTIYF. The rearrangement uses TRBV5-1 and TRBJ1-3, with 8 nucleotides matching TRBD1. CDR3 length: 18 residues. V dropped 0 bases and J dropped 1; count of bases not matched to a gene: 9. Germline V gene lookup returns CDR1 SGHRS and CDR2 YFSETQ.

This clone appeared a single time. This chain links TRBV7-2 with TRBJ1-6, with D maybe TRBD1 (6 bases). V dropped 7 bases and J dropped 6 bases, with 16 bases sitting between them. The CDR3 extends over 15 amino acids. Germline CDR1 is SGHTA and CDR2 is FQGNSA. The CDR3 DNA reads as TGTGCCAGCACCCCCGGCTGGACAGTTAATTCACCCCTCCACTTT. It is translated as CASTPGWTVNSPLHF.

The chain carries TRBV29-1 and TRBJ1-6; D possibly corresponds to TRBD1 (5 bases). This CDR3 spans 15 amino acids. The V end was cut by 0 bases, the J end by 7 bases, with 13 bases between. From germline, CDR1 is SQVTM and CDR2 ANQGSEA. The CDR3 is CSVEDTGEENSPLHF. The CDR3 DNA sequence: TGCAGCGTTGAAGATACGGGGGAGGAGAATTCACCCCTCCACTTT.

This chain uses TRBV7-3 with TRBJ1-3; no definite D call. Germline V lookup: CDR1 SGHTA, CDR2 FQGTGA. The CDR3 contains 13 residues. The germline V and J ends were trimmed by 5 bases and 1 base, with 6 bases remaining between them. DNA of the CDR3: TGTGCCAGCAGCCCTGCGTCTGGAAACACCATATATTTT. This gives the protein CASSPASGNTIYF.

There are a few counts of this clone. The V call is TRBV18, the J call TRBJ2-4; 7 bases are shared with TRBD1. CDR1 is KGHSH and CDR2 is LQKENI in the germline V gene. This CDR3 contains 16 residues. Unmatched junction bases numbered 9, after V lost 5 bases and J lost 2 bases. The CDR3 here is CASSSYIQGPKNIQYF. Here the CDR3 DNA reads TGTGCCAGCTCATCGTATATACAGGGGCCCAAAAACATTCAGTACTTC.

This rearrangement joins TRBV27 to TRBJ1-4, with no clear D. This CDR3 has 14 residues. Germline V CDR1 and CDR2: MNHEY, SMNVEV (reference sequence). V lost 6 bases and J 0 bases, leaving 8 bases between the germline ends. CDR3 bases: TGTGCCAGCAGGAACCTGGCAACTAATGAAAAACTGTTTTTT. Translating it yields CASRNLATNEKLFF.

This sequence joins TRBV2 and TRBJ1-5; the match to TRBD1 covers 10 bases. CDR1 is SNHLY and CDR2 is FYNNEI in the germline V gene. The CDR3 is 14 amino acids. Losses at the gene ends were 11 bases for V and 5 bases for J; bases not matched to a gene: 9. The CDR3 DNA sequence: TGTGCCGCGACAGGGGGCGCGGGGGATCAGCCCCAGCATTTT. Translated, it gives CAATGGAGDQPQHF.

V usage is TRBV7-9 and J usage is TRBJ2-4; tentative D call: TRBD2 (6 bases). There are 14 residues in the CDR3. V lost 1 base and J 9 bases, leaving 13 bases between the germline ends. Germline CDR1 and CDR2: SEHNR and FQNEAQ (reference sequence). This CDR3 reads CASSLVGGVLIQYF. CDR3 DNA sequence: TGTGCCAGCAGCTTAGTGGGGGGAGTGCTCATTCAGTACTTC.

The chain uses TRBV7-3 and TRBJ2-2; D tentatively fits TRBD1 or TRBD2 (5 bases each). Germline V gene data show CDR1 as SGHTA and CDR2 as FQGTGA. Trimming left V 9 bases short and J 2 bases short, with 13 bases between. This CDR3 spans 14 amino acids. The CDR3 region has the DNA TGTGCCAGTACCCGTGGGGGTAACACCGGGGAGCTGTTTTTT. The encoded protein is CASTRGGNTGELFF.

The chain joins TRBV10-3 to TRBJ2-5, with 15 bases aligning to TRBD2. With V trimmed by 11 bases and J by 11 bases, 18 bases remained unmatched. The CDR3 runs 16 residues. The germline V gene has CDR1 ENHRY and CDR2 SYGVKD. CDR3 amino acids: CASTGTSGRTLGEQYF. The CDR3 nucleotides are TGTGCCTCCACCGGGACTAGCGGGAGGACCCTCGGGGAGCAGTACTTC.

The chain joins TRBV7-9 to TRBJ2-5; 9 positions match TRBD1. Germline trimming cut 3 bases from V and 4 bases from J; bases unmatched to any gene: 9. Looked up from germline, CDR1 is SEHNR and CDR2 is FQNEAQ (reference sequence). The CDR3 is 16 amino acids. The CDR3 region is CASSFHRTGDGETQYF. In nucleotides, the CDR3 is TGTGCCAGCAGCTTCCATCGGACAGGGGATGGAGAGACCCAGTACTTC.

This sequence joins TRBV5-1 and TRBJ2-3, with 11 bases identical to TRBD2. The germline gives CDR1 SGHRS, CDR2 YFSETQ. The CDR3 sequence is 17 residues long. The trim removed 4 bases at V and 0 bases at J, leaving 7 bases unmatched. DNA of the CDR3: TGCGCCAGCAGCACCGGGACTAGCGGACAAAGCACAGATACGCAGTATTTT. It specifies CASSTGTSGQSTDTQYF.

The count of this clone is one. The same CDR3 can be traced to other DNA sequences in this sample. The genes are TRBV6-1 and TRBJ1-5; D ambiguous. Germline CDR1 and CDR2: MNHNS and SASEGT. The CDR3 has 15 amino acids. V was cut by 8 bases and J by 4 bases, with 18 bases left in between. The CDR3, as DNA: TGTGCCAGCCGTACGGATAATAGAAGTAATCAGCCCCAGCATTTT. It specifies CASRTDNRSNQPQHF.

V usage is TRBV30 and J usage is TRBJ1-2, with TRBD1 matching over 8 bases. Germline trimming cut 2 bases from V and 7 bases from J; bases unmatched to any gene: 6. From germline, CDR1 is GTSNPN and CDR2 SVGIG (reference sequence). The CDR3 has 13 amino acids. CDR3 DNA sequence: TGTGCCTGGAGTCCGACAGGGGCTGGTGGCTACACCTTC. This encodes CAWSPTGAGGYTF.

The CDR3 protein is CASSSTTGQETQYF. As DNA, the CDR3 is TGTGCCAGCAGCTCAACGACTGGCCAAGAGACCCAGTACTTC. V gene TRBV7-7 combines with J gene TRBJ2-5; D call uncertain. This CDR3 contains 14 residues. V lost 4 bases, J lost 1 base, and 10 bases lay in between. Germline CDR1 and CDR2: SSHAT and FNYEAQ (reference sequence).

The CDR3 loop reads CASSFDSSTNEKLFF. The CDR3 DNA reads TGCGCCAGCAGCTTTGACAGCTCAACTAATGAAAAACTGTTTTTT. This sequence joins TRBV5-1 and TRBJ1-4, with D perhaps matching TRBD1 (5 bases). This CDR3 region has 15 residues. Per the germline V gene, CDR1 is SGHRS and CDR2 is YFSETQ. V gave up 2 bases and J gave up 0 bases, with 8 bases separating them.

This clone has just one count. The chain recombines TRBV19 with TRBJ2-1, with 9 positions matching TRBD2. Germline V gene sequence: CDR1 LNHDA, CDR2 SQIVND (reference sequence). This CDR3 region has 14 residues. The V and J ends lost 2 bases and 7 bases, in that order; junction bases with no gene match: 3. The CDR3 DNA sequence: TGTGCCAGTAGTATATCAGCGGGAGGTAATGAGCAGTTCTTC. Its protein is CASSISAGGNEQFF.

V is TRBV5-1 and J is TRBJ2-7; 9 bases are a match to TRBD2. The CDR3 contains 17 residues. V lost 3 bases, J lost 1 base, and 11 bases stayed unmatched. Germline V gene lookup returns CDR1 SGHRS and CDR2 YFSETQ. CDR3 DNA: TGCGCCAGCAGCTGGTCGAGTACGACTAGCGGTTCCTACGAGCAGTACTTC. As protein: CASSWSSTTSGSYEQYF.

V gene TRBV20-1 combines with J gene TRBJ2-7, with D perhaps TRBD1 (7 bases). This CDR3 spans 11 amino acids. The ends were cut back, 3 bases at V and 6 bases at J, with 9 bases in the middle. The germline CDR1 and CDR2 sequences are DFQATT and SNEGSKA (reference sequence). CDR3 protein: CSASQGGEQYF. The CDR3 region has the DNA TGCAGTGCTAGCCAGGGGGGCGAGCAGTACTTC.

The chain couples TRBV9 to TRBJ2-1, with no clear D. Trimming cost V 0 bases and J 6 bases, with 4 bases left between them. The germline V gene encodes CDR1 SGDLS and CDR2 YYNGEE. CDR3 length equals 12 residues. The CDR3, as DNA: TGTGCCAGCAGCGTAGCCTTCAATGAGCAGTTCTTC. This gives the protein CASSVAFNEQFF. The full variable domain, with the rest looked up from reference TRBV9 and TRBJ2-1, is DSGVTQTPKHLITATGQRVTLRCSPRSGDLSVYWYQQSLDQGLQFLIQYYNGEERAKGNILERFSAQQFPDLHSELNLSSLELGDSALYFCASSVAFNEQFFGPGTRLTVL.

This clone turned up a few times. This chain uses TRBV19 with TRBJ2-7; no definite D call. CDR3 size: 13 residues. Germline CDR1 LNHDA, CDR2 SQIVND (reference sequence). V lost 2 bases, J lost 3 bases, and 8 bases lay in between. In DNA, the CDR3 is TGTGCCAGTAGTATAACGACACTCTACGAGCAGTACTTC. Amino acid sequence: CASSITTLYEQYF.

This clone was seen just once. The rearrangement uses TRBV12-5 and TRBJ1-1; TRBD1 might be the D (6 bases). Trimming pared 5 bases from V and 1 base from J, leaving 11 bases between. This CDR3 contains 14 residues. Germline V gives CDR1 LGHNT, CDR2 FRNRAP. The DNA for the CDR3 is TGTGCTAGTGGTCCGGACAGACCGAACACTGAAGCTTTCTTT. Amino acid sequence: CASGPDRPNTEAFF.

The V gene is TRBV6-5, the J gene TRBJ1-5, with unresolved D. The germline V gene encodes CDR1 MNHEY and CDR2 SVGAGI. V dropped 0 bases and J dropped 4 bases, with 10 bases sitting between them. This CDR3 spans 15 amino acids. The CDR3 loop is CASSYSRTANQPQHF. The CDR3, as DNA: TGTGCCAGCAGTTACTCGCGAACAGCTAATCAGCCCCAGCATTTT.

The chain carries TRBV7-9 and TRBJ1-5; TRBD1 matches 8 bases. The germline gives CDR1 SEHNR, CDR2 FQNEAQ (reference sequence). The V gene end was trimmed by 3 bases and the J gene end by 4 bases; junction bases not matched to a gene: 5. The CDR3 is 15 residues long. The CDR3 DNA reads TGTGCCAGCAGCTTCGGGACAGGTACTAATCAGCCCCAGCATTTT. Translation gives CASSFGTGTNQPQHF.

The chain links TRBV5-8 to TRBJ2-1; D unclear. This CDR3 spans 13 amino acids. Germline values: CDR1 SGHTS, CDR2 YDEGEE. Trimming took off 1 base at V and 7 bases at J, with 9 bases between the two ends. CDR3 residues: CASSLSSRNEQFF. The CDR3 region has the DNA TGTGCCAGCAGCTTGAGTAGCAGGAATGAGCAGTTCTTC.

The rearrangement uses TRBV7-9 and TRBJ2-2; 7 nucleotides align to TRBD1. The junction had 12 bases not matched to a gene; V was cut back by 5 bases and J by 6 bases. The V gene's germline CDR1 is SEHNR and CDR2 FQNEAQ (reference sequence). The CDR3 has 16 residues. CDR3: CASSPPQDRFAGELFF. The CDR3 nucleotides read TGTGCCAGCAGCCCTCCCCAGGACAGGTTTGCCGGGGAGCTGTTTTTT.

This clone was picked up a small number of times. The gene calls are TRBV11-2 and TRBJ1-1, with 9 bases fitting TRBD1. V dropped 5 bases and J dropped 3; count of bases not matched to a gene: 7. The CDR3 loop spans 15 amino acids. Germline V lookup: CDR1 SGHAT, CDR2 FQNNGV. The CDR3 region is CASSPGTGWDTEAFF. CDR3 DNA sequence: TGTGCCAGCAGCCCCGGGACAGGGTGGGACACTGAAGCTTTCTTT.

V is TRBV18 and J is TRBJ2-1; D ambiguous. Looked up from germline, CDR1 is KGHSH and CDR2 is LQKENI. This CDR3 contains 12 residues. Trimming cost V 6 bases and J 7 bases, with 10 bases left between them. As DNA, the CDR3 is TGTGCCAGCTCGGGCAAAGGGAATGAGCAGTTCTTC. This encodes CASSGKGNEQFF.

V is TRBV13 and J is TRBJ2-1; D is uncertain. This CDR3 is 15 amino acids long. Germline lookup yields CDR1 PRHDT and CDR2 FYEKMQ (reference sequence). V was clipped by 1 base and J by 7 bases, with 14 bases between them. The CDR3 is CASSLAPDLQNEQFF. The DNA for the CDR3 is TGTGCCAGCAGCTTAGCCCCGGACCTACAAAATGAGCAGTTCTTC.

The rearrangement uses TRBV7-3 and TRBJ1-1; the match to TRBD1 covers 9 bases. The CDR3 extends over 14 amino acids. Germline V gives CDR1 SGHTA, CDR2 FQGTGA. The junction had 5 bases not matched to a gene; V was cut back by 5 bases and J by 4 bases. This chain's CDR3 is CASSRTGETTEAFF. CDR3 nucleotides: TGTGCCAGCAGCCGGACAGGGGAGACCACTGAAGCTTTCTTT.

This clone occurred once. This chain joins TRBV19 and TRBJ1-2; 10 bases line up with TRBD1. The ends lost 3 bases at V and 2 bases at J; junction bases unmatched: 3. Germline V CDR1 and CDR2: LNHDA, SQIVND (reference sequence). The CDR3 covers 15 residues. CDR3 nucleotides: TGTGCCAGTAGTATTCTGGGACAGGGGAACTATGGCTACACCTTC. This encodes CASSILGQGNYGYTF.

The chain employs TRBV15 and TRBJ2-1; no clear D. V lost 9 bases and J 5 bases, leaving 14 bases between the germline ends. The CDR3 contains 13 residues. Germline assignment: CDR1 LNHNV and CDR2 YYDKDF (reference sequence). CDR3 loop: CATRVHWDNEQFF. CDR3 bases: TGTGCCACAAGGGTACACTGGGACAATGAGCAGTTCTTC.